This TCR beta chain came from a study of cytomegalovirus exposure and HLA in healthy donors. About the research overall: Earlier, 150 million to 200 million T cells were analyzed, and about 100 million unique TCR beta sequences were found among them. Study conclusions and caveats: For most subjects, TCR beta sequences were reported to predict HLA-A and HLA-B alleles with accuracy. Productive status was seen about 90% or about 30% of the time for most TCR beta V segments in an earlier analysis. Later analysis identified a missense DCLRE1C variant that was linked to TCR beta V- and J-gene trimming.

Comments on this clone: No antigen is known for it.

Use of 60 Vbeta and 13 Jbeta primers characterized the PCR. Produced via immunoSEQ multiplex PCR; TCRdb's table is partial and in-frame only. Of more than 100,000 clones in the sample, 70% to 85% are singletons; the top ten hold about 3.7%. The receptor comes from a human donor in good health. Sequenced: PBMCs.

CDR3 DNA sequence: TGTGCCAGCAGCGCAGGGGACAGGCTCTACGAGCAGTACTTC. This codes for CASSAGDRLYEQYF. The rearrangement uses TRBV9 and TRBJ2-5; 8 positions agree with TRBD1. The J call is doubtful: the DNA matches TRBJ2-7 better. The germline gives CDR1 SGDLS, CDR2 YYNGEE. This CDR3 comprises 14 residues.